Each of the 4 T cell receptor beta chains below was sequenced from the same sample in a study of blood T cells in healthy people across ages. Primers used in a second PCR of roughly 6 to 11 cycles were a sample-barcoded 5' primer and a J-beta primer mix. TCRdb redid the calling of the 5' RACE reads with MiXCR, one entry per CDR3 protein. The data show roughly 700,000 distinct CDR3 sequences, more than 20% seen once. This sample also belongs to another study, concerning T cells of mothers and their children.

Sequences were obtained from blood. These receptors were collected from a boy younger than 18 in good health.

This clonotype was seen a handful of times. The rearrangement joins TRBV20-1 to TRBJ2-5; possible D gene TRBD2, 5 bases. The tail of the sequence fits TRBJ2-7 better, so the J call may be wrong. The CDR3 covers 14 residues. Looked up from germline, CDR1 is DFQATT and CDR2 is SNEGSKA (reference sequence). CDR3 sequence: CSARASGITNEQYF. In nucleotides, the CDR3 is TGCAGTGCTAGAGCCTCCGGGATTACAAACGAGCAGTACTTC.

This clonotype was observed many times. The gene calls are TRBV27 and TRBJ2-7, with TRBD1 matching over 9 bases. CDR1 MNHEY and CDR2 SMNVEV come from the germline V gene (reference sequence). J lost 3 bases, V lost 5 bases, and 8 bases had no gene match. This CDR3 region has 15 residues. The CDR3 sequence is CASSLTGTGSYEQYF. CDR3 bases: TGTGCCAGCAGTCTCACCGGGACAGGGAGCTACGAGCAGTACTTC.

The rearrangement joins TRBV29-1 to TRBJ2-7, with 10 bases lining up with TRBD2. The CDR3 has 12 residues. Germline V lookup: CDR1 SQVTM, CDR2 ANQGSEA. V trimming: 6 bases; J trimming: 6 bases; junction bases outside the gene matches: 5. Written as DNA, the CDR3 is TGCAGCGTCGATATAGCGGGAGGCGAGCAGTACTTC. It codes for CSVDIAGGEQYF.

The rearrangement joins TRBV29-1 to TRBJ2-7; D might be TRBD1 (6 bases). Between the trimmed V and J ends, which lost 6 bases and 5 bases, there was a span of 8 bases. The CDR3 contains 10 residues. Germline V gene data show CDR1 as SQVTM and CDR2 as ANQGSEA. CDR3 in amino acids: CSVRGDEQYF. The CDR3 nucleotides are TGCAGCGTCAGGGGCGACGAGCAGTACTTC.